These T cell receptor beta chains were read from a single sample in a study of T cells after yellow fever vaccination. TCRdb reprocessed the 5' RACE reads via MiXCR and lists one record per CDR3 protein. The table includes about 340,000 distinct CDR3 sequences, roughly 8.7% detected once. The starting material was PBMCs, obtained on the day of the first yellow fever vaccination. Receptors were obtained from a man younger than 35 who received the YFV17D yellow fever vaccine. Each CDR3 is given with its conserved first and last residue.

CDR3aa: CASSLGWGGSYNEQFF
v_gene: TRBV5-1
j_gene: TRBJ2-1

CDR3aa: CASSPQARTEAFF
v_gene: TRBV7-2
j_gene: TRBJ1-1

CDR3aa: CARGSRVDTGELFF
v_gene: TRBV13
j_gene: TRBJ2-2

CDR3aa: CSVTRDSSNYGYTF
v_gene: TRBV29-1
j_gene: TRBJ1-2

CDR3aa: CASSKDGYEQYF
v_gene: TRBV5-1
j_gene: TRBJ2-7

CDR3aa: CASSPAGGRRETQYF
v_gene: TRBV27
j_gene: TRBJ2-5

CDR3aa: CASSQVVIAVSQETQYF
v_gene: TRBV3-1
j_gene: TRBJ2-5

CDR3aa: CASSQEGSNQPQHF
v_gene: TRBV3-1
j_gene: TRBJ1-5

CDR3aa: CASSQGTSQETQYF
v_gene: TRBV4-3
j_gene: TRBJ2-5

CDR3aa: CASRGQTQETQYF
v_gene: TRBV5-1
j_gene: TRBJ2-5

CDR3aa: CASSLDPGPIETQYF
v_gene: TRBV11-2
j_gene: TRBJ2-5

CDR3aa: CASSLDVASGVRGEQFF
v_gene: TRBV11-2
j_gene: TRBJ2-1

CDR3aa: CASSLALTMAYNEQFF
v_gene: TRBV5-1
j_gene: TRBJ2-1

CDR3aa: CASRPHTRADTQYF
v_gene: TRBV7-2
j_gene: TRBJ2-3

CDR3aa: CSVQWANYGYTF
v_gene: TRBV29-1
j_gene: TRBJ1-2

CDR3aa: CASSQQQGYNQPQHF
v_gene: TRBV18
j_gene: TRBJ1-5

CDR3aa: CATSAAGGPDEQFF
v_gene: TRBV24-1
j_gene: TRBJ2-1

CDR3aa: CASSPVGARGQPQHF
v_gene: TRBV7-6
j_gene: TRBJ1-5

CDR3aa: CASSQEIGVGYTF
v_gene: TRBV4-2
j_gene: TRBJ1-2

CDR3aa: CASGPGLRHNEQFF
v_gene: TRBV4-2
j_gene: TRBJ2-1

CDR3aa: CASSANPGLAGVQYF
v_gene: TRBV25-1
j_gene: TRBJ2-4

CDR3aa: CASSLNSGNTIYF
v_gene: TRBV27
j_gene: TRBJ1-3

CDR3aa: CAINRNTGELFF
v_gene: TRBV10-3
j_gene: TRBJ2-2

CDR3aa: CASSLQIANTGELFF
v_gene: TRBV7-2
j_gene: TRBJ2-2

CDR3aa: CASSQVRMGQGINEQFF
v_gene: TRBV4-2
j_gene: TRBJ2-1

CDR3aa: CSAMGTVKETQYF
v_gene: TRBV20-1
j_gene: TRBJ2-5

CDR3aa: CASSLGTGAVSYEQFF
v_gene: TRBV18
j_gene: TRBJ2-1

CDR3aa: CASSLGLAGGEKFF
v_gene: TRBV7-3
j_gene: TRBJ2-1

CDR3aa: CASSFSDYDSPLHF
v_gene: TRBV5-1
j_gene: TRBJ1-6

CDR3aa: CASSTPPENTEAFF
v_gene: TRBV19
j_gene: TRBJ1-1

CDR3aa: CASSPPRGGPDTQYF
v_gene: TRBV18
j_gene: TRBJ2-3

CDR3aa: CASSLVAEAFF
v_gene: TRBV28
j_gene: TRBJ1-1

CDR3aa: CASSVSGQGYEQYF
v_gene: TRBV9
j_gene: TRBJ2-7

CDR3aa: CASSYAGTGFEAFF
v_gene: TRBV6-5
j_gene: TRBJ1-1

CDR3aa: CASSLVRRDEQYF
v_gene: TRBV7-9
j_gene: TRBJ2-7

CDR3aa: CASSDLTGANEKLFF
v_gene: TRBV25-1
j_gene: TRBJ1-4

CDR3aa: CSARRTVYGYTF
v_gene: TRBV20-1
j_gene: TRBJ1-2

CDR3aa: CASSPRQGFYEQYF
v_gene: TRBV4-1
j_gene: TRBJ2-7

CDR3aa: CASARGRQETQYF
v_gene: TRBV7-9
j_gene: TRBJ2-5

CDR3aa: CATADDSGRRNTIYF
v_gene: TRBV7-2
j_gene: TRBJ1-3

CDR3aa: CASSANLMGTGQPQHF
v_gene: TRBV6-1
j_gene: TRBJ1-5

CDR3aa: CASSQAQGVGGYTF
v_gene: TRBV4-1
j_gene: TRBJ1-2

CDR3aa: CASGTGQLTGELFF
v_gene: TRBV6-1
j_gene: TRBJ2-2

CDR3aa: CASSQWSSIETQYF
v_gene: TRBV7-2
j_gene: TRBJ2-5

CDR3aa: CASMDNSRGNYGYTF
v_gene: TRBV19
j_gene: TRBJ1-2

CDR3aa: CASSPGRFNQPQHF
v_gene: TRBV12-3/TRBV12-4
j_gene: TRBJ1-5

CDR3aa: CASSQDYLGATEAFF
v_gene: TRBV4-3
j_gene: TRBJ1-1

CDR3aa: CASSPGSGGYEQYF
v_gene: TRBV7-2
j_gene: TRBJ2-7

CDR3aa: CASSLGLGGHSPLHF
v_gene: TRBV7-9
j_gene: TRBJ1-6

CDR3aa: CASSVAPSDFAYEQYF
v_gene: TRBV9
j_gene: TRBJ2-7

CDR3aa: CASSSPGNTIYF
v_gene: TRBV12-3/TRBV12-4
j_gene: TRBJ1-3

CDR3aa: CASSSQGVTGELFF
v_gene: TRBV12-3/TRBV12-4
j_gene: TRBJ2-2

CDR3aa: CASSQAARFRDEQFF
v_gene: TRBV4-1
j_gene: TRBJ2-1

CDR3aa: CASSRLAGGRSTDTQYF
v_gene: TRBV12-3/TRBV12-4
j_gene: TRBJ2-3

CDR3aa: CASSQASGVPYEQYF
v_gene: TRBV4-1
j_gene: TRBJ2-7

CDR3aa: CSARPGQETQYF
v_gene: TRBV20-1
j_gene: TRBJ2-5

CDR3aa: CASSSQSWGQNEQFF
v_gene: TRBV12-3/TRBV12-4
j_gene: TRBJ2-1

CDR3aa: CASSLIAGGPEETQYF
v_gene: TRBV7-6
j_gene: TRBJ2-5

CDR3aa: CASSFLRANYGYTF
v_gene: TRBV7-2
j_gene: TRBJ1-2